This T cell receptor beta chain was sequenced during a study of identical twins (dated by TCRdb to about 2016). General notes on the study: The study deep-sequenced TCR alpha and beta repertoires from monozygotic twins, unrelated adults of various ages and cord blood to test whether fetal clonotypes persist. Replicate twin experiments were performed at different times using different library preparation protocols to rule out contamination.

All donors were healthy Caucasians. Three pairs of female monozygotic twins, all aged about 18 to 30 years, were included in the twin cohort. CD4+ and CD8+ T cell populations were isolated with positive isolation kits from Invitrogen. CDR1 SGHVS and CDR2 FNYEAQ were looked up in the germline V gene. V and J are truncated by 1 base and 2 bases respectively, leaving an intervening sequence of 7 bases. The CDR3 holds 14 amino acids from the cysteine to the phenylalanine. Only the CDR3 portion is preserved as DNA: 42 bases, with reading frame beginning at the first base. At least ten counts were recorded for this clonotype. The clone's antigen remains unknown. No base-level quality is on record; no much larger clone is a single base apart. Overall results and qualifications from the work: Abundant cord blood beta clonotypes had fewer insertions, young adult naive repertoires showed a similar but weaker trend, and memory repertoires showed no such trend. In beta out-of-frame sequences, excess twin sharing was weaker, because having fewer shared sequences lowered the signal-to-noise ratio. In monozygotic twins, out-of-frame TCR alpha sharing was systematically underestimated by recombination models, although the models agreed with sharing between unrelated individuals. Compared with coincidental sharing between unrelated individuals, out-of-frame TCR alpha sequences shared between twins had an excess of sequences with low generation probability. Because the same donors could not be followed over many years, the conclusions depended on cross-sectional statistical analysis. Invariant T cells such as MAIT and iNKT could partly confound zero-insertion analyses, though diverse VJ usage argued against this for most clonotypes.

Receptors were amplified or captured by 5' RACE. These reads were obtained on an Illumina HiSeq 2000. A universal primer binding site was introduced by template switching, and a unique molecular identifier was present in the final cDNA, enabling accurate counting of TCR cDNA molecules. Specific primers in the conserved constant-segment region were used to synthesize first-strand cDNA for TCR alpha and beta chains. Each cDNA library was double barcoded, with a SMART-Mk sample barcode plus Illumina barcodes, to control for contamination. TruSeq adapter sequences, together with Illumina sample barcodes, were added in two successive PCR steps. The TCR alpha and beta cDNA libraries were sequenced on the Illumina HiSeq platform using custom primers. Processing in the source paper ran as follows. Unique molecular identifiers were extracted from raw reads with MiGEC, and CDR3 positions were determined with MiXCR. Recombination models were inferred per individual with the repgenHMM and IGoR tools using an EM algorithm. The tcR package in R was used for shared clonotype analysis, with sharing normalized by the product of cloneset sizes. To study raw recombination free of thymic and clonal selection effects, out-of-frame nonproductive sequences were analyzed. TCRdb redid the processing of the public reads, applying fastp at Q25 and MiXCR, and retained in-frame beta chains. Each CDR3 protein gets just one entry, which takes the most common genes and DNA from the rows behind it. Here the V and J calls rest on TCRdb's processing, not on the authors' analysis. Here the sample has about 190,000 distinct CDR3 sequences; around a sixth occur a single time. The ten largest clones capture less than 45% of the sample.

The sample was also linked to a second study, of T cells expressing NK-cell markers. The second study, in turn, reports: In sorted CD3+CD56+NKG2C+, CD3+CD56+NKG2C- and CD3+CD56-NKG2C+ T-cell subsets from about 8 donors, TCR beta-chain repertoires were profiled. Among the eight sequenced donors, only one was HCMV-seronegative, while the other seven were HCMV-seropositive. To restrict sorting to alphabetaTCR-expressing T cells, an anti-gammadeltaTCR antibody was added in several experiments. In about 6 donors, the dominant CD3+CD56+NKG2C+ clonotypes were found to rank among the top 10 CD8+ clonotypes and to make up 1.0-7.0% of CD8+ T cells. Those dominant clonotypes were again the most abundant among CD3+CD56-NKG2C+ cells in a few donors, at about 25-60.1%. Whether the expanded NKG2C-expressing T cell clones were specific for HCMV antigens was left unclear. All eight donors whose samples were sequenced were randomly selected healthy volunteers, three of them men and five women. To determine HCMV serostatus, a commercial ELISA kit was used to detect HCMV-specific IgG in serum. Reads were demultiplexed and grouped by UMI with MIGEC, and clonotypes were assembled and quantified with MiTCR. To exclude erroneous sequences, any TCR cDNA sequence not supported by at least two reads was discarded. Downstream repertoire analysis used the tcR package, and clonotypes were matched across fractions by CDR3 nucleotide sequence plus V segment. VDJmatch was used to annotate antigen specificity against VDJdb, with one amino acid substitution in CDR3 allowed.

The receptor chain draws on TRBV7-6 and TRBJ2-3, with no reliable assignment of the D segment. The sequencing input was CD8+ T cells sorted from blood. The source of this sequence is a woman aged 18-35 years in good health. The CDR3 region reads CASSLVGSTDTQYF. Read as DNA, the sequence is TGTGCCAGCAGCTTAGTCGGGTCCACAGATACGCAGTATTTT.